This T cell receptor beta chain was sequenced for a study of cytomegalovirus exposure and HLA in healthy donors (TCRdb year 2017). As for the study more broadly: An earlier analysis of some 620 of the donors reported about 280 Gb of sequence data and 95 million to 120 million unique TCR beta sequences obtained from roughly 180 million T cells. Roughly 300 gigabases of sequencing data and tens of millions of unique TCR sequences made up an early release that covered around 640 HLA-typed donors. The genetic ancestry cluster associated with self-reported Caucasian donors included around four fifths of the roughly 360 genotyped donors. The study was designed to test whether signatures of past pathogen exposure could be identified by cataloging public T cell receptors. The study used immunosequencing to profile the T cell repertoires of 600 to 850 subjects and linked those repertoires to cytomegalovirus serostatus. A separate validation cohort of more than 100 different subjects was used in addition to the approximately 700-subject first cohort. To predict cytomegalovirus infection status, the study combined high-throughput TCR immunosequencing, statistical association of individual TCRs with disease status, and machine learning. To study patterns of TCR occurrence, a later analysis re-analyzed previously published TCR beta repertoires from several hundred donors and added high-resolution HLA genotyping. In the later analysis, no new phenotypic data were used to find candidate immune exposures; instead, reliance was placed on TCR beta sequences and their occurrence across donors. To decide whether each TCR beta V gene segment behaved as functional or pseudogenic, an earlier analysis of over 500 of the donors relied on high-throughput TCR beta sequencing. Alongside the repertoire data, information on donor age, sex, ethnicity and CMV serostatus was compiled. In a later genetic analysis, genome-wide SNP genotypes for 398 of the 666 donors were used, and that subset was treated as a discovery cohort. Every repertoire in the discovery cohort had been generated on one and the same sequencing platform. Both class I and class II loci were covered by HLA typing, at four-digit resolution. The number of donors typed differed by locus, with 629-630 for A, B, C, DRB1 and DQB1, roughly 520 for DQA1, nearly 610 for DPA1, and 400 to 490 for DPB1. Four or five DR-DQ haplotypes were handled as single units for association and clustering, since linkage in the cohort was strong. Among approximately 370 genotyped donors of the cohort, an average of about 220,000 unique TCR beta nucleotide sequences was sequenced per donor, of which approximately 18% were non-productive. Study-wide conclusions, independent of this receptor: Linkage disequilibrium might explain the correlated functional status among segregating V segments, but an unknown experimental factor could not be excluded. A later analysis reported that several top co-occurrence clusters appeared linked to parvovirus B19, influenza, CMV and Epstein-Barr virus. Because HLA typing was missing for some donors at each locus, association tests included only the typed subset. In a later analysis, around 17,000 TCR beta sequences were associated with specific HLA alleles at a false discovery rate of 0.05. V-gene and J-gene trimming of TCR beta chains was associated with a missense DCLRE1C variant in a later genetic analysis, and the association was replicated in an independent cohort. Sequencing depth was assumed to be roughly uniform across donors in the presence/absence analyses, though that assumption may not hold. Across donors, most TCR sequences were observed very rarely, whereas some public TCRs were present in many individuals. The only immune exposure information available for the cohort was CMV serostatus. The cohort was sequenced for TCR beta chains only, and without alpha or paired-chain data the features that could be detected were limited. The study gave a list of about 150 TCR beta chains associated with cytomegalovirus. Around 16 rarely observed V segments, including chromosome 9 orphons, were excluded from the earlier analysis of some 590 of the donors because counts were too low. The classifier was reported to diagnose cytomegalovirus status with high specificity and sensitivity in both the original and validation cohorts. The authors suggested that the approach could potentially be generalized to other disease states and immunological phenotypes. In a later analysis, HLA-associated TCR beta chains were found to be more clonally expanded and to have lower generation probabilities than equally common non-associated chains. In a later genetic analysis, fewer N-insertions in productive TCRs were reported among donors in an Asian-associated ancestry cluster than the roughly 700-donor mean. A further reported finding was that TCR beta sequences accurately predicted the HLA-A and HLA-B alleles for most subjects in the first cohort. Assigning TCR associations to individual alleles was difficult when HLA alleles, especially DR and DQ, strongly co-occurred. A cluster of highly shared sequence variants was judged likely to be a technical artifact of the sequencing pipeline. A later analysis found that most CMV-associated TCR beta chains appeared HLA-restricted, with HLA associations seemingly driven largely by CMV exposure. A few of the identified cytomegalovirus-associated TCR beta chains were confirmed in vitro to be specific for cytomegalovirus antigens. Because the 87-base-pair reads could not distinguish some IMGT-functional V segments, including TRBV6-2 and TRBV6-3, those segments were excluded. In a later analysis, TCR association rates were found to vary across HLA loci, with the most associated TCRs seen for DRB1 alleles and the fewest for HLA-C alleles. In an earlier analysis of some 640 of the donors, most TCR beta V segments were observed in productive rearrangements about 90% or about 30% of the time, broadly matching IMGT annotations.

In total, about 650 healthy bone marrow donors made up the cohort. At the time of sampling, every cohort member was nominally healthy, though immune exposures that went unrecorded were likely present. The donor tested CMV seropositive and was one of the 289 seropositive cohort members. A peripheral blood sample was collected from each donor, and TCR beta sequencing was performed on peripheral blood mononuclear cells. The Qiagen DNeasy Blood Extraction Kit was used to extract genomic DNA from the blood cell samples. This clone was detected only a few times. Its antigen remains unidentified. The sample holds no much larger clone one base away, and base qualities are not on file. V is pared back by 5 bases and J by 2 bases, with 12 bases lying between the germline termini. The CDR3 runs 13 amino acids, cysteine and phenylalanine included. The kept DNA is CDR3 alone, 39 bases in frame from the first base. The CDR1 and CDR2 encoded by the germline V gene (reference sequence) are GTSNPN and SVGIG.

Libraries were prepared through the immunoSEQ multiplex PCR assay. The multiplex PCR relied on a mix of 60 forward primers for TCR Vbeta segments and 13 reverse primers for TCR Jbeta segments. A multiplex PCR assay on genomic DNA amplified the CDR3 region of rearranged TCR beta genes. Amplified TCR beta libraries were sequenced as 87-base-pair reads on the Illumina HiSeq System. The study's own analysis went as follows. Across the 670 or so repertoires, a later analysis counted tens of millions of unique TCR beta chains, roughly 11 million of which were shared by at least two donors. Raw reads were error-corrected and collapsed into unique sequences with a nearest-neighbor algorithm that merged closely related sequences to remove PCR and sequencing errors. To assign V, D and J gene segments, CDR3 sequences were aligned to IMGT reference sequences. For a sequence to be retained, at least a six-nucleotide match to both a V gene segment and a J gene segment was required. Rearrangements were called productive when the CDR3 lacked stop codons and stayed in frame with V and J; all others were non-productive. CDR3 was defined by IMGT convention, running from the second conserved V-encoded cysteine to the conserved J-encoded phenylalanine. The earlier analysis of 587 of the donors excluded sequences that lacked an unambiguous match to a single V gene segment. An earlier analysis of roughly 590 of the donors called V segments functional above 56.7% productive rearrangements and segregating when the between-donor standard deviation exceeded 5%. A statistical classification framework was built for diagnosing cytomegalovirus status from the catalog of TCR beta chain sequences. In a later analysis, TCR nucleotide sequences were compared against IMGT/GENE-DB human TR gene sequences so that V and J genes could be assigned. The TCRdist pipeline was used in a later analysis to assign CDR3 sequences and most-parsimonious VDJ recombination scenarios. A later analysis defined each TCR beta chain by its CDR3 amino acid sequence plus V-gene family, and excluded reads lacking a unique V-gene family. A later analysis removed several hundred highly shared, low-generation-probability nucleotide sequences to deal with suspected cross-contamination and a sequencing artifact. In a later analysis, a clonal expansion index for each public chain was calculated from normalized within-repertoire ranks of inferred template counts. In a later analysis, generation probabilities were computed using a VDJ recombination model fitted to out-of-frame rearrangements, and the results were checked against IGoR. In a later analysis, hypergeometric tests were used to score TCR-TCR, TCR-HLA and TCR-CMV co-occurrence, with a repertoire-size bias correction applied to TCR pairs. A later analysis estimated false discovery rates by permuting HLA or CMV assignments 20 times. In a later analysis, co-occurring TCRs were grouped using DBSCAN, with TCRdist sequence similarity added in when clustering inside HLA-allele-positive subsets. Co-occurrence clustering excluded repertoires with fewer than 30,000 or more than 120,000 public chains, plus five with anomalous nucleotide sharing. Entries here come from immuneACCESS through TCRdb and include only in-frame sequences with V and J called. Some clones fail to appear in such tables; in the studies checked, an unresolved V gene covers under half of the shortfall, and the cause of the remainder is unknown. V and J calls and clone size come straight from that table; D and trimming were deduced from the DNA. The sample contains approximately 160,000 clones, 60% to 85% of them found a single time. The biggest ten clones account for 3% of the sample.

The receptor chain draws on TRBV30 and TRBJ2-5, with TRBD2 perhaps the D gene, on 5 matching bases. The clonotype comes from a woman aged 45-59 years in good health and CMV-seropositive. The specimen sequenced was PBMCs. The CDR3: CAWGGLVQETQYF. The bases are TGTGCCTGGGGTGGACTTGTTCAAGAGACCCAGTACTTC.